The present T cell receptor beta chain was sequenced within a study of shared clonotypes between healthy human individuals (TCRdb year 2020). Regarding the research as a whole: Three men and two women, aged 18 to 49 years, made up the cohort. For each donor, three plates each were used for CD4 naive and CD4 memory, two plates were used for CD8 naive, and one plate was used for CD8 memory. To estimate repertoire size and how much clonotype sharing occurs between individuals, the study deeply sequenced the blood TCR repertoires of roughly 5 healthy adults. To increase sequencing depth and limit assay-specific biases, different laboratories used diverse techniques to prepare libraries and sequence TCR repertoires. Each donor's leukapheresis produced roughly between about 0.8 and 8.9 billion PBMCs. The research as a whole found: Because the study included only a small number of donors, the genetic and exposure-history diversity represented was limited. Compared with non-shared clonotypes, the clonotypes found in all four sorted-subset donors had higher generation probabilities. When four donors were compared, the shared fraction of clonotypes was about 5.5% for naive CD4, roughly 3.3% for naive CD8, roughly 2.5% for memory CD4, and about 0.36% for memory CD8. Even with the large sequencing depth, rarefaction of the sorted-subset datasets indicated that sequencing was incomplete. Sampling was restricted to blood, and TCR repertoires in tissue are likely to differ from TCR repertoires in blood. Larger estimated clonotype richness was generally found for naive subsets than for memory subsets. Pairwise subsampling indicated that sequencing depth was expected to affect the degree of clonotype sharing among donors.

For the CD8 naive samples, CD45RO-negative cells were positively selected for CCR7, yielding a CD45RA+CCR7+ population from which TemRA cells were excluded. Healthy HIV-negative adults with no recently reported acute infections or vaccinations were included as donors. Every donor was a Caucasian adult residing in Nashville, Tennessee, USA. Blood was collected by leukapheresis, and PBMCs were isolated by Ficoll-Histopaque density gradient centrifugation and then cryopreserved in liquid nitrogen vapor phase. Analytical flow cytometry was used to check the purity and quantity of every magnetically sorted T cell population. Each sorted fraction had its genomic DNA isolated and then quantified by UV absorbance on a Nanodrop 2000c. TCR CDR3 regions were amplified from genomic DNA by multiplex PCR using the deep immunoSEQ assay. For each cell subset, the extracted genomic DNA was distributed evenly across all wells of several immunoSEQ 96-well plates, and each plate served as one replicate. For sorted subsets, approximately 200 ng of genomic DNA, equivalent to roughly 33,000 T cell genomes, went into each replicate PCR. The purified libraries were quantified using a Qubit 3.0 fluorometer, sized with a Bioanalyzer 2100, and then quantified again using the KAPA Library Quantification kit. A separate single-read 150-cycle Illumina NextSeq 550 flow cell was used to sequence each immunoSEQ 96-well plate. The paper's data handling went like this. The immunoSEQ output contained only junctional sequences without quality scores, so filtering could not match that applied to full-length reads. Sequences were annotated with PyIR, a Python wrapper for IgBLAST v1.9, using IMGT germline references to assign V/J genes and CDR3. Reads were removed for weak V/J assignments (E-value above 1e-6), missing CDR3, stop codons, out-of-frame junctions, or ambiguous translated residues. V3J clonotypes were defined as sequences sharing an identical inferred V gene, J gene, and CDR3 amino acid sequence. Percentage overlap between repertoires was calculated by dividing the number of shared unique clonotypes by the size of the smaller repertoire. Richness of each repertoire was evaluated using RTK rarefaction, the Chao1 estimator, and Recon v2.1 estimates of unobserved clonotypes. For all TCRbeta clonotypes obtained by the gDNA method from a few donors, generation probabilities were computed with OLGA. This is the immuneACCESS table as TCRdb keeps it, with only in-frame sequences that have V and J called. A part of the clones is gone; compared with another copy, unresolved V genes explain less than half, and the rest is unexplained. Clonal size and the V and J genes are those of that table, whereas D and trimming came from the DNA. Present in this sample are about 2.2 million clones, 90% to 95% of which were seen just once. The top ten hold 1.5% to 2% of the sample.

The CDR3 has 15 amino acids, counting the end cysteine and phenylalanine. The CDR3 DNA has 45 bases and is translated from base 1. Based on the germline V gene (reference sequence), the CDR1 and CDR2 sequences are MNHEY and SMNVEV. V is cut by 5 bases and J by 4 bases, and the space between the germline ends is 14 bases. Worth noting for this clone: The target of this receptor is not known. Nothing much larger sits one base from this clone, and base qualities are not available.

The sequencing sample was made of naive CD8+ T cells from PBMCs. The intended sense of this specimen's cell subset or site label: CD45RA+CCR7+. The TCR sequence derives from a man between 18 and 29 years old in good health. Some clones in this sample may be carry-over from other donors' samples. The chain was built from TRBV27 and TRBJ2-2; the D element might be TRBD1 or TRBD2, as each aligns at 5 bases. DNA sequence: TGTGCCAGCAGTATCCTCCGGGGCCTCACCGGGGAGCTGTTTTTT. Translated, this gives CASSILRGLTGELFF.